Below, 19 T cell receptor beta chains from the same sample are listed, as sequenced in a study of T cell responses to AZD1222 COVID-19 vaccine. Repertoires were generated with immunoSEQ multiplex PCR, while TCRdb's copy carries only in-frame clones and drops some. The data hold about 94,000 clones, with around 90% observed a single time. The sequences come from peripheral blood, collected on day 0 of AZD1222 vaccination. These receptors all come from an adult in good health.

This clone was seen a few times. An end of the junction does not agree with germline; a read error may underlie this. The gene calls are TRBV18 and TRBJ1-5; D not certain. Germline V CDR1 and CDR2: KGHSH, LQKENI. The CDR3 extends over 16 amino acids. CDR3 amino acids: CASSPRGQEGNQPQHF. The CDR3 DNA reads TGTGCCAGCTCTCCACGCGGTCAAGAAGGCAATCAGCCCCAGCATTTT.

The chain recombines TRBV7-3 with TRBJ2-3; TRBD1 or TRBD2 may be the D gene (5 bases each). This CDR3 is 16 amino acids long. V lost 4 bases, J lost 0 bases, and 14 bases lay in between. The germline gives CDR1 SGHTA, CDR2 FQGTGA. The CDR3 DNA reads as TGTGCCAGCAGCTCCTCCGGGACCTCTAGCACAGATACGCAGTATTTT. This codes for CASSSSGTSSTDTQYF.

V is TRBV4-3 and J is TRBJ1-6, with D possibly being TRBD1 (6 bases). The CDR3 loop spans 16 amino acids. Trimming stripped 3 bases from V and 7 bases from J, with 16 bases between. Germline V gene lookup returns CDR1 LGHNA and CDR2 YSLEER. The CDR3 region has the DNA TGCGCCAGCAGCCAGCCCGGGGGGGGCAGGAATTCACCCCTCCACTTT. This encodes CASSQPGGGRNSPLHF.

V gene TRBV3-1 (or the pseudogene TRBV3-2) combines with J gene TRBJ2-1; D ambiguous. Germline V gene lookup returns CDR1 LGHDT and CDR2 YNNKEL (reference sequence). Deletions cut 1 base from V and 10 bases from J, with 11 bases between. CDR3 size: 13 residues. The CDR3 region is CASSQGLAHEQFF. The CDR3 coding sequence is TGTGCCAGCAGCCAAGGGCTGGCGCACGAGCAGTTCTTC.

V gene TRBV13 combines with J gene TRBJ2-7, with D possibly matching TRBD2 (5 bases). The CDR3 sequence is 13 residues long. CDR1 PRHDT and CDR2 FYEKMQ come from the germline V gene (reference sequence). V was shortened by 4 bases and J by 3 bases, with 10 bases between the two germline ends. CDR3 residues: CASSYGMGYEQYF. CDR3 DNA sequence: TGTGCCAGCAGCTACGGGATGGGCTACGAGCAGTACTTC. Full variable domain (rest looked up from reference TRBV13 and TRBJ2-7): AAGVIQSPRHLIKEKRETATLKCYPIPRHDTVYWYQQGPGQDPQFLISFYEKMQSDKGSIPDRFSAQQFSDYHSELNMSSLELGDSALYFCASSYGMGYEQYFGPGTRLTVT.

This clone was detected only a few times. The chain combines TRBV3-1 (or the pseudogene TRBV3-2) with TRBJ1-1; the D gene is possibly TRBD1 (5 bases). CDR3 length: 12 amino acids. V lost 0 bases to trimming and J lost 10 bases, with 9 bases between them. CDR1 is LGHDT and CDR2 is YNNKEL in the germline V gene (reference sequence). CDR3 in amino acids: CASSQDQGLAFF. In DNA form, the CDR3 reads TGTGCCAGCAGCCAAGATCAGGGTTTAGCTTTCTTT.

V is TRBV27 and J is TRBJ2-2, with a weak D call TRBD2 (6 bases). The germline V gene encodes CDR1 MNHEY and CDR2 SMNVEV (reference sequence). The CDR3 totals 15 residues. V was shortened by 11 bases and J by 6 bases, with 22 bases between the two germline ends. The CDR3 DNA sequence: TGTGCCGCTAGCGTAAGCGGTGTACCCGCCGGGGAGCTGTTTTTT. Its protein is CAASVSGVPAGELFF.

This rearrangement joins TRBV5-1 to TRBJ2-3; D is possibly TRBD2 (6 bases). Trimming stripped 4 bases from V and 1 base from J, with 19 bases between. Germline V gives CDR1 SGHRS, CDR2 YFSETQ. The CDR3 runs 17 residues. This chain's CDR3 is CASSRTRGPEGTDTQYF. CDR3 in DNA: TGCGCCAGCAGCCGAACGCGGGGCCCGGAGGGCACAGATACGCAGTATTTT.

The rearrangement joins TRBV6-5 to TRBJ2-4, with D perhaps matching TRBD1 (6 bases). The CDR3 runs 15 residues. Looked up from germline, CDR1 is MNHEY and CDR2 is SVGAGI. Trimming took 6 bases from V and 0 from J, leaving 12 bases between them. The CDR3 sequence is CASRGHGLAKNIQYF. CDR3 bases: TGTGCCAGCAGGGGACACGGACTAGCCAAAAACATTCAGTACTTC.

The V call is TRBV27, the J call TRBJ2-1; 9 bases are shared with TRBD2. The CDR3 has 15 amino acids. Germline V gene sequence: CDR1 MNHEY, CDR2 SMNVEV (reference sequence). Trimming took 6 bases from V and 5 from J; bases not matched to a gene: 8. This CDR3 reads CASSSGTSLNNEQFF. The CDR3 nucleotides read TGTGCCAGCAGCTCCGGGACTAGCCTTAACAATGAGCAGTTCTTC.

The chain uses TRBV23-1 and TRBJ1-2; a weak D match, TRBD1 (6 bases). TRBV23-1 is filed as an ORF, its function uncertain. CDR3 length: 17 amino acids. The germline V and J ends were trimmed by 2 bases and 3 bases, with 19 bases remaining between them. CDR3 sequence (DNA): TGCGCCAGCAGTCAAATTCCCTTAGGGGGTACCTACTATGGCTACACCTTC. Translating gives CASSQIPLGGTYYGYTF.

The J gene is TRBJ2-7, the V gene TRBV11-2; perhaps TRBD1 as D (5 bases). V lost 5 bases and J 0 bases, leaving 14 bases between the germline ends. CDR1 is SGHAT, CDR2 FQNNGV, per germline. The CDR3 runs 15 residues. DNA of the CDR3: TGTGCCAGCAGCCCAAGGGGTACCAGCTCCTACGAGCAGTACTTC. Protein product: CASSPRGTSSYEQYF. The full variable domain, in which reference TRBV11-2 and TRBJ2-7 provide the parts outside the CDR3, is EAGVAQSPRYKIIEKRQSVAFWCNPISGHATLYWYQQILGQGPKLLIQFQNNGVVDDSQLPKDRFSAERLKGVDSTLKIQPAKLEDSAVYLCASSPRGTSSYEQYFGPGTRLTVT.

The chain couples TRBV7-9 to TRBJ2-7; tentative D call: TRBD1 (6 bases). V was clipped by 7 bases and J by 2 bases, with 15 bases between them. Germline lookup yields CDR1 SEHNR and CDR2 FQNEAQ (reference sequence). This CDR3 comprises 14 residues. The CDR3 coding sequence is TGTGCCAGCACCCTTCGCCAGGGGCCCTACGAGCAGTACTTC. Residues: CASTLRQGPYEQYF.

This clone was seen once. At the DNA level, this CDR3 is encoded by other sequences in the same sample as well. This chain uses TRBV11-3 with TRBJ1-1; a weak D match, TRBD1 (6 bases). V dropped 0 bases and J dropped 4 bases, with 15 bases sitting between them. Germline V lookup: CDR1 SGHNT, CDR2 YENEEA. CDR3 length: 16 residues. CDR3: CASSLDGRGGSTEAFF. The CDR3 bases are TGTGCCAGCAGCTTAGATGGCAGGGGTGGAAGCACTGAAGCTTTCTTT.

J is TRBJ1-2 and V is TRBV4-1, with 7 bases matching TRBD1. The CDR3 has 18 amino acids. Germline trimming cut 0 bases from V and 2 bases from J; bases unmatched to any gene: 12. Germline V gene data show CDR1 as MGHRA and CDR2 as YSYEKL. CDR3 nucleotide sequence: TGCGCCAGCAGCCAAGATGACGGTAGGACAGGAATCAACTATGGCTACACCTTC. This encodes CASSQDDGRTGINYGYTF.

The chain links TRBV19 to TRBJ2-1; perhaps TRBD2 as D (6 bases). The CDR3 consists of 14 residues. Germline values: CDR1 LNHDA, CDR2 SQIVND (reference sequence). Trimming pared 11 bases from V and 7 bases from J, leaving 21 bases between. The CDR3 bases are TGTGCCGGGCGGGGACTTTTGGCCCTAAATGAGCAGTTCTTC. It encodes CAGRGLLALNEQFF.

The chain has TRBV9 and TRBJ2-7, with 9 bases matching TRBD2. With 0 bases clipped from V and 3 bases from J, the junction kept 4 bases outside the gene matches. CDR3 length: 15 amino acids. Germline-derived CDR1 and CDR2 are SGDLS and YYNGEE. The CDR3 loop reads CASSVASGAVYEQYF. CDR3 DNA sequence: TGTGCCAGCAGCGTAGCTAGCGGGGCGGTCTACGAGCAGTACTTC.

The chain joins TRBV9 to TRBJ2-3, with D perhaps TRBD2 (6 bases). The CDR3 spans 16 residues. Germline lookup yields CDR1 SGDLS and CDR2 YYNGEE. V lost 0 bases, J lost 3 bases, and 14 bases lay in between. The DNA for the CDR3 is TGTGCCAGCAGCGTAGGGGTGGGAGCGGGTACAGATACGCAGTATTTT. As protein: CASSVGVGAGTDTQYF.

The J gene is TRBJ1-2, the V gene TRBV7-9; D ambiguous. The CDR3 is 13 amino acids. Germline CDR1 and CDR2: SEHNR and FQNEAQ (reference sequence). Trimming shortened V by 5 bases and J by 4 bases, and 11 bases separated the two germline ends. Written as DNA, the CDR3 is TGTGCCAGCAGCAGTGACGGATCCTATGGCTACACCTTC. Its translation: CASSSDGSYGYTF.